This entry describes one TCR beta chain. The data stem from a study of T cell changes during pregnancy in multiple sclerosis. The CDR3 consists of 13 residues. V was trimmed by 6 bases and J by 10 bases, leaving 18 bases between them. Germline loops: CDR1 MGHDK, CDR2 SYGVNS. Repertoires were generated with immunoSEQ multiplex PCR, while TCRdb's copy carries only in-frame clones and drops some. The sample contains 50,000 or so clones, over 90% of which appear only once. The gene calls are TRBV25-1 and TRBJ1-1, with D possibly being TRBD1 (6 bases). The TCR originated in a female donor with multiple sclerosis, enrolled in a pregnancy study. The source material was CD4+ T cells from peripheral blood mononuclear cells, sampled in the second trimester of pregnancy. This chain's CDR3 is CASRISGGLRAFF. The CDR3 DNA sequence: TGTGCCAGCAGAATTTCGGGGGGGCTGAGAGCTTTCTTT.